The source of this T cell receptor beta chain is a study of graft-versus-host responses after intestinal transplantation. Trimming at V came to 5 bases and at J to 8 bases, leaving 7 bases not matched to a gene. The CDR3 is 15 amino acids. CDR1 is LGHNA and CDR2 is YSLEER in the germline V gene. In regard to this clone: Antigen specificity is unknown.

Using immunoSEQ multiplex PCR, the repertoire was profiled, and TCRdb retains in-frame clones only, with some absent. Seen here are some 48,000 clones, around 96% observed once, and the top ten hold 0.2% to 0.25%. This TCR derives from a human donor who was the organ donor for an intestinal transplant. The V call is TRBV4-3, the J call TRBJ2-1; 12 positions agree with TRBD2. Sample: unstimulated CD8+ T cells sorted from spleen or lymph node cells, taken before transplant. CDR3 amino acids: CASSAWTSGDDEQFF. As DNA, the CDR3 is TGCGCCAGCAGCGCATGGACTAGCGGGGACGATGAGCAGTTCTTC.